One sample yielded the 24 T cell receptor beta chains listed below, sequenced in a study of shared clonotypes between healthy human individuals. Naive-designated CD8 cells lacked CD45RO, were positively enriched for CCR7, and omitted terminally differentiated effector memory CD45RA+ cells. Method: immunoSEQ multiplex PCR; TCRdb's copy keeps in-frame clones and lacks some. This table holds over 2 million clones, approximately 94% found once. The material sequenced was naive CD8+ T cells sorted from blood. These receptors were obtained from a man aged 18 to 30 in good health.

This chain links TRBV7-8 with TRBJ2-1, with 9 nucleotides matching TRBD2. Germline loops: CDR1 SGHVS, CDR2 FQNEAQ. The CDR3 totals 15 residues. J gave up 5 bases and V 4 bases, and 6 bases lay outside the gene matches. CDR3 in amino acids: CASSWNSGGHNEQFF. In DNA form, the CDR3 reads TGTGCCAGCAGCTGGAATAGCGGGGGCCACAATGAGCAGTTCTTC. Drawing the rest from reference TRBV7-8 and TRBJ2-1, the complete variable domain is GAGVSQSPRYKVAKRGQDVALRCDPISGHVSLFWYQQALGQGPEFLTYFQNEAQLDKSGLPSDRFFAERPEGSVSTLKIQRTQQEDSAVYLCASSWNSGGHNEQFFGPGTRLTVL.

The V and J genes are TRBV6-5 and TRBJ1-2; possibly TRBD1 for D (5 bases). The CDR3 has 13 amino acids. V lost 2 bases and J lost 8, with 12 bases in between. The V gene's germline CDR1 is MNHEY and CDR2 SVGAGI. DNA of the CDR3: TGTGCCAGCAGTTACGCCAGGGCGGAGGGCTACACCTTC. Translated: CASSYARAEGYTF.

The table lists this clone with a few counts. CDR3 region: CASSEVELNTGELFF. The CDR3 coding sequence is TGCGCCAGCAGTGAGGTCGAATTAAACACCGGGGAGCTGTTTTTT. V usage is TRBV10-2 and J usage is TRBJ2-2; D uncertain. V shed 2 bases and J shed 2 bases, with 9 bases lying between them. This CDR3 contains 15 residues. The germline V gene has CDR1 WSHSY and CDR2 SAAADI.

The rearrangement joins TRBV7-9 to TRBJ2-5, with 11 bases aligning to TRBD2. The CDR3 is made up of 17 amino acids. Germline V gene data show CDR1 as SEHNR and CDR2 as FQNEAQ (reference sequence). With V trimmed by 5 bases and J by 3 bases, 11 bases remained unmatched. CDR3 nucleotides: TGTGCCAGCAGCATATTAGCGGGGGGGCCGTTGGAAGAGACCCAGTACTTC. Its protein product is CASSILAGGPLEETQYF.

The CDR3 reads CASSGQGAPDNEQFF. CDR3 in DNA: TGTGCCAGCAGCGGTCAGGGGGCACCCGACAATGAGCAGTTCTTC. V usage is TRBV9 and J usage is TRBJ2-1; 8 bases match TRBD1. The V gene's germline CDR1 is SGDLS and CDR2 YYNGEE. The CDR3 sequence is 15 residues long. V gave up 3 bases and J gave up 5 bases; unmatched junction bases: 7.

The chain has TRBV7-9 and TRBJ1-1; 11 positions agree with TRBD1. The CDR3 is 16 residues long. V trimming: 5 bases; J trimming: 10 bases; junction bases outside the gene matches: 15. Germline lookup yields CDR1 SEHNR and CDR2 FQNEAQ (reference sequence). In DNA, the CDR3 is TGTGCCAGCAGCCACCCAGGACAGGGGGCCATTGGGGGAGCTTTCTTT. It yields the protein CASSHPGQGAIGGAFF.

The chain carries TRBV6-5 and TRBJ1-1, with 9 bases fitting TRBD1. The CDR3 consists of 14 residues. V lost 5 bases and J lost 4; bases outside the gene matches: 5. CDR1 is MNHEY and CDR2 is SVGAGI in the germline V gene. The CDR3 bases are TGTGCCAGCAGTCTAGACAGGGGGGCCACTGAAGCTTTCTTT. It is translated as CASSLDRGATEAFF.

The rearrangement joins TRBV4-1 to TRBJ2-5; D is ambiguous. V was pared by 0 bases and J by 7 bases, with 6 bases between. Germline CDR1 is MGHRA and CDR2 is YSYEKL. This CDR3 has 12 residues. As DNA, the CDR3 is TGCGCCAGCAGCCAAGATCTGGGGACCCAGTACTTC. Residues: CASSQDLGTQYF.

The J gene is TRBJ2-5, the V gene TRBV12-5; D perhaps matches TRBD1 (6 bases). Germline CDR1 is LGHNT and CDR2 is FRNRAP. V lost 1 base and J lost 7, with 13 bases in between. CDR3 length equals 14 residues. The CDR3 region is CASGLDWTDRTQYF. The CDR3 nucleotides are TGTGCTAGTGGTTTGGACTGGACAGACAGGACCCAGTACTTC.

The CDR3 here is CASSEMRQPYNEQFF. The CDR3 nucleotides are TGTGCCAGCAGTGAAATGAGGCAGCCATACAATGAGCAGTTCTTC. The gene calls are TRBV6-1 and TRBJ2-1; D is unclear. Germline V gene data show CDR1 as MNHNS and CDR2 as SASEGT. There are 15 residues in the CDR3. Trimming took 2 bases from V and 4 from J, leaving 12 bases between them.

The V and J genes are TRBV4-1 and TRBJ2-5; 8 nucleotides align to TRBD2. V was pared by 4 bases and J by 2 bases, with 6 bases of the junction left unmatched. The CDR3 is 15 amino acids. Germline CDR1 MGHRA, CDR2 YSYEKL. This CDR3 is CASSPGTSGQETQYF. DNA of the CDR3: TGCGCCAGCAGCCCCGGGACTAGTGGGCAAGAGACCCAGTACTTC.

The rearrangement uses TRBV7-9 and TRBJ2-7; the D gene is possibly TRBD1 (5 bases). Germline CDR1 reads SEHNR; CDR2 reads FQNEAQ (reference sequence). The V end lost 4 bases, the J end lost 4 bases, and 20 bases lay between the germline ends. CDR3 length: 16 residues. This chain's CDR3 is CASSSSRWTNWYEQYF. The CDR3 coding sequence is TGTGCCAGCAGCTCGTCCCGGTGGACAAACTGGTACGAGCAGTACTTC.

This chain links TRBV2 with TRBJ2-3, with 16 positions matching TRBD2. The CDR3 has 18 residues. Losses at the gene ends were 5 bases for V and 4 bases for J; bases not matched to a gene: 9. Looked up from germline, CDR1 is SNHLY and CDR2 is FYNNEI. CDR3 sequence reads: CASSLPGLAGGPSDTQYF. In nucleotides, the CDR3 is TGTGCCAGCAGTTTACCGGGACTAGCGGGAGGGCCGTCAGATACGCAGTATTTT.

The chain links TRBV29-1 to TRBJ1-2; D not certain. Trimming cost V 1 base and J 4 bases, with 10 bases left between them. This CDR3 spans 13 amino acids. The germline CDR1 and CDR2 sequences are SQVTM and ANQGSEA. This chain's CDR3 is CSVEGSGTYGYTF. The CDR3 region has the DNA TGCAGCGTTGAAGGGTCGGGCACCTATGGCTACACCTTC.

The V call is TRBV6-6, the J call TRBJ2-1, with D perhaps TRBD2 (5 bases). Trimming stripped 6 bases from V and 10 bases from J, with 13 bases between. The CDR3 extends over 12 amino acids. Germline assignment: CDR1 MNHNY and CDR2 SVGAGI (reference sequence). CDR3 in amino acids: CASSPRAVEQFF. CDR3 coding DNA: TGTGCCAGCAGCCCGAGGGCCGTGGAGCAGTTCTTC.

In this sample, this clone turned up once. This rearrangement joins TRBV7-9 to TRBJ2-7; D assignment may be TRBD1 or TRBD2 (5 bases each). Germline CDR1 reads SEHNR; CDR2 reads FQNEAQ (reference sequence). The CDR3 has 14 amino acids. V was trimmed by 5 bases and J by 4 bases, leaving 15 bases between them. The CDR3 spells CASSGTGPEYEQYF. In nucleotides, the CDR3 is TGTGCCAGCAGCGGGACCGGGCCTGAATACGAGCAGTACTTC.

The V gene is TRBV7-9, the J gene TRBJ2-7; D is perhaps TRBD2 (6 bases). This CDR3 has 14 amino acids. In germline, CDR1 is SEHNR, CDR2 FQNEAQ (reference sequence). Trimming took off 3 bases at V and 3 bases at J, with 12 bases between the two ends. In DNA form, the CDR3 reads TGTGCCAGCAGCTTGGCGGGATTTTACTACGAGCAGTACTTC. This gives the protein CASSLAGFYYEQYF.

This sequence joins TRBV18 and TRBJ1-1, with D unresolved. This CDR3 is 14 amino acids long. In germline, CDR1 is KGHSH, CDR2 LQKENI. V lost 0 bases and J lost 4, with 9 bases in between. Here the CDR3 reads CASSPPGVGTEAFF. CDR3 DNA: TGTGCCAGCTCACCACCGGGTGTAGGCACTGAAGCTTTCTTT.

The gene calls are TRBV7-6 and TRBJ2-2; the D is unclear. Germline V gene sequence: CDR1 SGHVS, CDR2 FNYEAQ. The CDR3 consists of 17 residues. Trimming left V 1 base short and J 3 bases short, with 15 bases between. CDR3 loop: CASSLEVEQLHTGELFF. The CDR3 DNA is TGTGCCAGCAGCTTAGAAGTCGAACAGTTACACACCGGGGAGCTGTTTTTT. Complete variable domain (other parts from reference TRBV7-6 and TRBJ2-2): GAGVSQSPRYKVTKRGQDVALRCDPISGHVSLYWYRQALGQGPEFLTYFNYEAQQDKSGLPNDRFSAERPEGSISTLTIQRTEQRDSAMYRCASSLEVEQLHTGELFFGEGSRLTVL.

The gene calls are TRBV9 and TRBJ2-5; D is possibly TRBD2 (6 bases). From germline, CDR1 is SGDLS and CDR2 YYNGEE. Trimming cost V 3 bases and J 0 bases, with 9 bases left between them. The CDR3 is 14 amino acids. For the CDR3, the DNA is TGTGCCAGCAGCGCGTGGGACTACCAAGAGACCCAGTACTTC. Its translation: CASSAWDYQETQYF.

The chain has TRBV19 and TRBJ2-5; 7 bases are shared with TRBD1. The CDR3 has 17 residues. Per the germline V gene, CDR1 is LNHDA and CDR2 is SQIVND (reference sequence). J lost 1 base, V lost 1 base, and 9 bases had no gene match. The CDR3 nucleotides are TGTGCCAGTAGTATAGGGACAGGCCTCGCACTCCAAGAGACCCAGTACTTC. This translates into CASSIGTGLALQETQYF.

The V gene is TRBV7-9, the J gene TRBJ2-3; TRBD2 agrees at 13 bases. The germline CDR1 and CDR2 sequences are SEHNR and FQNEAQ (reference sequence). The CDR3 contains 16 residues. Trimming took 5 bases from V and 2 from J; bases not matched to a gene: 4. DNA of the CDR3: TGTGCCAGCAGCAAACTAGCGGGGGGGCTCACAGATACGCAGTATTTT. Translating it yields CASSKLAGGLTDTQYF.

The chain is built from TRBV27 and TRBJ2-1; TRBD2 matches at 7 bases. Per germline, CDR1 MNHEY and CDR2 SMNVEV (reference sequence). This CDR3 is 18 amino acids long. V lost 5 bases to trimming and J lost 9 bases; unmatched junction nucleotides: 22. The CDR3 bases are TGTGCCAGCAGTCGAGCCCCCGGACTAGATGGGGCCTACGGTGAGCAGTTCTTC. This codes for CASSRAPGLDGAYGEQFF.

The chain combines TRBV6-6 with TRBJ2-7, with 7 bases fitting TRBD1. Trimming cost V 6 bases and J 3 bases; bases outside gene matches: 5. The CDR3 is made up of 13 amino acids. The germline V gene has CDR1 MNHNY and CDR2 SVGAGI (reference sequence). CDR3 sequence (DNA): TGTGCCAGCAGCCCCGGGACAGACTACGAGCAGTACTTC. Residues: CASSPGTDYEQYF.